A selection of T cell receptor beta chains follows, all from one sample in a study of blood T cell repertoires in COVID-19. Sequencing was performed with immunoSEQ multiplex PCR; in TCRdb, only in-frame clones are kept and a portion is missing. The sample records under 130,000 clones, under 90% being singletons. Sequenced sample: peripheral blood. Every receptor here comes from a human donor in a cohort sampled during active or convalescent COVID-19. Each CDR3 is given with its conserved first and last residue. The order of the fields is D gene, clone size, V gene, J gene, CDR3 DNA, CDR3 protein. The D gene is left open where the match is weak. The size entry is marked missing in some rows and otherwise reads once, few, many or a size class.

TRBD2	.	TRBV9	TRBJ2-1	TGTGCCAGCAGCGTAGGGTCACTAGCGGCGGGAACTGAGCAGTTCTTC	CASSVGSLAAGTEQFF
.	.	TRBV19	TRBJ2-6	TGTGCCAGTAGTATCAAGGGGTCTGGGGCCAACGTCCTGACTTTC	CASSIKGSGANVLTF
TRBD1	.	TRBV30	TRBJ1-5	TGTGCCTGGAGTGCCGGGACAGGGGGCAATCAGCCCCAGCATTTT	CAWSAGTGGNQPQHF
.	.	TRBV5-6	TRBJ1-5	TGTGCCAGCAGCTTGGCCACTACAAACGGCAATCAGCCCCAGCATTTT	CASSLATTNGNQPQHF
.	.	TRBV7-9	TRBJ1-6	TGTGCCAGCAGCTTAGACCGTCTGCAGGACTATAATTCACCCCTCCACTTT	CASSLDRLQDYNSPLHF
.	many	TRBV5-4	TRBJ1-2	TGTGCCAGCAGCTTGGATAGCTTACAGGGTGGCTACACCTTC	CASSLDSLQGGYTF
.	.	TRBV27	TRBJ1-1	TGTGCCAGCAGTTCGCACAGGGTGGTAAGCACTGAAGCTTTCTTT	CASSSHRVVSTEAFF
.	.	TRBV29-1	TRBJ2-1	TGCAGCGTCCGAGCCCCAAATGAGCAGTTCTTC	CSVRAPNEQFF
.	.	TRBV19	TRBJ1-1	TGTGCCAGTAGTCCGGGTCCTCACACTGAAGCTTTCTTT	CASSPGPHTEAFF
.	.	TRBV19	TRBJ2-1	TGTGCCAGTAGTAAGACTGTCAGGGCGCTCTCCTACAATGAGCAGTTCTTC	CASSKTVRALSYNEQFF
.	once	TRBV6-2/TRBV6-3	TRBJ2-3	TGTGCCAGCAGTCCGACAGGCAGGGATACGCAGTATTTT	CASSPTGRDTQYF
TRBD2	.	TRBV5-1	TRBJ2-3	TGCGCCAGCAGCTCCCCGCCGGCGGGGGGTTTGGATACGCAGTATTTT	CASSSPPAGGLDTQYF
TRBD1	.	TRBV5-4	TRBJ2-7	TGTGCCAGCAGCCTGGGACAGTTCTACGAGCAGTACTTC	CASSLGQFYEQYF
.	.	TRBV10-3	TRBJ1-3	TGTGCCATCAGTGACGGCACCGCGGGCGGAAACACCATATATTTT	CAISDGTAGGNTIYF
.	once	TRBV27	TRBJ1-1	TGTGCCAGCAGTGGTGGGACAGAAGCTTTCTTT	CASSGGTEAFF
.	.	TRBV5-6	TRBJ1-1	TGTGCCAGCAGCCTACAGACAGGAACCCTTGAAGCTTTCTTT	CASSLQTGTLEAFF
TRBD1	once	TRBV19	TRBJ1-2	TGTGCCAGTAGTATAGCCTCGGGACAGTCCTATGGCTACACCTTC	CASSIASGQSYGYTF
.	.	TRBV19	TRBJ1-1	TGTGCCAGTAGTATAGTAGGGGGGAACACTGAAGCTTTCTTT	CASSIVGGNTEAFF
.	.	TRBV11-3	TRBJ2-3	TGTGCCAGCAGCTATGGCAGCACAGATACGCAGTATTTT	CASSYGSTDTQYF
.	.	TRBV9	TRBJ1-5	TGTGCCAGCAGCGTAGGGATAGCGTCACCTTATCAGCCCCAGCATTTT	CASSVGIASPYQPQHF
TRBD1	few	TRBV7-9	TRBJ2-7	TGTGCCAGCAGCTTCGCCGGGACAGGAAACGAGCAGTACTTC	CASSFAGTGNEQYF
.	few	TRBV13	TRBJ1-5	TGTGCCAGCAGCTTAAGCGGAAGCAATCAGCCCCAGCATTTT	CASSLSGSNQPQHF
.	.	TRBV2	TRBJ1-5	TGTGCCAGCACTTCGAGGACTGATAGCAATCAGCCCCAGCATTTT	CASTSRTDSNQPQHF
.	.	TRBV18	TRBJ1-2	TGTGCCAGCTCACCGCGTAAGGACTCCGAGGGAGGCTACACCTTC	CASSPRKDSEGGYTF
.	few	TRBV18	TRBJ1-1	TGTGCCAGCTCACCTAGCCCCATCATGAACACTGAAGCTTTCTTT	CASSPSPIMNTEAFF
.	many	TRBV6-6	TRBJ1-6	TGTGCCAGCAGGCCTACAGCCCTTACTTCACCCCTCCACTTT	CASRPTALTSPLHF
TRBD1	.	TRBV5-6	TRBJ1-5	TGTGCCAGCAGCGTCGGACAGGGGACCCATTATAGCAATCAGCCCCAGCATTTT	CASSVGQGTHYSNQPQHF
TRBD1	.	TRBV7-2	TRBJ2-1	TGTGCCAGCAGCTTAGCCTTAGGACAGGGCCTCTACAATGAGCAGTTCTTC	CASSLALGQGLYNEQFF
TRBD2	.	TRBV20-1	TRBJ2-1	TGCAGTGCTAGTCAGACTAGCGGGGGGGCAGGTGAGCAGTTCTTC	CSASQTSGGAGEQFF
TRBD2	.	TRBV19	TRBJ2-3	TGTGCCAGCCGGACTAGCGGGGGACCAAGAGATACGCAGTATTTT	CASRTSGGPRDTQYF
TRBD1	.	TRBV6-5	TRBJ1-2	TGTGCCAGCAGACGACAGGGGGCGCCGATCGGCTACACCTTC	CASRRQGAPIGYTF
.	.	TRBV19	TRBJ1-1	TGTGCCAGTAGTGGTAAACAAGAAGCTTTCTTT	CASSGKQEAFF
TRBD1	.	TRBV7-9	TRBJ1-2	TGTGCCAGCAGCGGCGGAGGTAGGGGGCTCGGCTACACCTTC	CASSGGGRGLGYTF
TRBD1	.	TRBV19	TRBJ2-1	TGTGCCAGTAGACGGGACAGGGAGGGATACAATGAGCAGTTCTTC	CASRRDREGYNEQFF
.	.	TRBV18	TRBJ1-2	TGTGCCAGCTACGATCTGGAGGAGGGGCTCAGAAGGGGCTACACCTTC	CASYDLEEGLRRGYTF